This is a list of T cell receptor beta chains from one sample in a study of cytomegalovirus exposure and HLA in healthy donors. Clones were read by immunoSEQ multiplex PCR, and TCRdb kept only the in-frame ones, dropping some. There are about 220,000 clones in the sample; roughly 87% occur only once, and about 6.1% lies in the top ten. The sample consisted of PBMCs. These receptors originate from a man aged 35-49 years in good health and CMV-seropositive. CDR3s include the opening cysteine and the closing phenylalanine or tryptophan. The D gene is left open where the match is weak. Size values are once, few and many counts, or a class for expanded clones, and some rows have none.

NA	NA	TRBV6-6	TRBJ2-5	CASSHRVQETQYF	TGTGCCAGCAGCCACAGGGTCCAAGAGACCCAGTACTTC
NA	NA	TRBV5-6	TRBJ2-7	CASSLRGRLYEQYF	TGTGCCAGCAGCTTGAGGGGTCGTCTCTACGAGCAGTACTTC
NA	NA	TRBV9	TRBJ1-2	CASSVVGAGDGYTF	TGTGCCAGCAGCGTAGTGGGGGCGGGCGATGGCTACACCTTC
NA	TRBD1	TRBV7-8	TRBJ1-5	CASSWEGTGYQPQHF	TGTGCCAGCAGCTGGGAAGGGACAGGGTACCAGCCCCAGCATTTT
once	TRBD1	TRBV6-6	TRBJ1-5	CASSYGQGFRQPQHF	TGTGCCAGCAGTTATGGACAGGGGTTCAGGCAGCCCCAGCATTTT
NA	NA	TRBV28	TRBJ1-1	CASSLARPMNTEAFF	TGTGCCAGCAGTTTAGCCAGGCCAATGAACACTGAAGCTTTCTTT
once	TRBD1	TRBV27	TRBJ2-2	CAIRQGPGELFF	TGTGCCATCCGACAGGGCCCCGGGGAGCTGTTTTTT
few	NA	TRBV6-5	TRBJ1-1	CASSRGGTEAFF	TGTGCCAGCAGTCGGGGGGGCACTGAAGCTTTCTTT
NA	TRBD1	TRBV10-3	TRBJ1-2	CAIGEWDRGSDGYTF	TGTGCCATCGGCGAGTGGGACAGGGGGTCAGATGGCTACACCTTC
NA	TRBD1	TRBV19	TRBJ1-1	CASFTGGLNTEAFF	TGTGCCAGTTTTACAGGGGGTCTGAACACTGAAGCTTTCTTT
NA	TRBD1	TRBV5-5	TRBJ1-1	CASSRTDRGFLNTEAFF	TGTGCCAGCAGCCGAACCGACAGGGGGTTTTTAAACACTGAAGCTTTCTTT
NA	TRBD1	TRBV9	TRBJ2-4	CASSVDSGTGGAGKNIQYF	TGTGCCAGCAGCGTCGACTCCGGGACAGGGGGCGCTGGCAAAAACATTCAGTACTTC
NA	NA	TRBV19	TRBJ2-3	CASSDLKRATSTDTQYF	TGTGCCAGTAGTGACCTCAAGCGGGCGACTAGCACAGATACGCAGTATTTT
NA	TRBD2	TRBV13	TRBJ2-3	CASSLVAGLSTDTQYF	TGTGCCAGCAGCTTAGTGGCGGGACTAAGCACAGATACGCAGTATTTT
once	NA	TRBV19	TRBJ1-1	CASKGRANTEAFF	TGTGCCAGTAAGGGCAGGGCGAACACTGAAGCTTTCTTT
once	NA	TRBV5-1	TRBJ1-1	CASSLESPGVNTEAFF	TGCGCCAGCAGCTTGGAATCCCCAGGGGTGAACACTGAAGCTTTCTTT
NA	NA	TRBV6-5	TRBJ1-4	CASSEPGARVFF	TGTGCCAGCAGTGAACCTGGGGCTCGGGTGTTTTTT
NA	TRBD1	TRBV10-1	TRBJ1-2	CASSGDRVHGYTF	TGCGCCAGCAGTGGGGACAGGGTGCATGGCTACACCTTC
NA	TRBD2	TRBV7-9	TRBJ2-1	CASSSLAGDSYNEQFF	TGTGCCAGCAGCTCCCTAGCGGGAGACTCCTACAATGAGCAGTTCTTC
NA	NA	TRBV2	TRBJ1-5	CASSAPQGRVSSNQPQHF	TGTGCCAGCAGTGCACCACAGGGAAGGGTTTCTAGCAATCAGCCCCAGCATTTT
NA	NA	TRBV4-2	TRBJ2-2	CASSQDLTATGELFF	TGTGCCAGCAGCCAAGATCTTACAGCCACCGGGGAGCTGTTTTTT
once	TRBD1	TRBV6-1	TRBJ1-2	CASSSGGGAGYGYTF	TGTGCCAGCAGTTCGGGAGGGGGCGCGGGGTATGGCTACACCTTC
NA	TRBD2	TRBV7-9	TRBJ2-3	CASSFSGEGDTQYF	TGTGCCAGCAGCTTTTCCGGGGAGGGGGATACGCAGTATTTT
NA	NA	TRBV7-9	TRBJ2-3	CASSGGPDTQYF	TGTGCCAGCAGCGGAGGTCCAGATACGCAGTATTTT
NA	TRBD1	TRBV5-6	TRBJ2-7	CASSLGHRGLEQYF	TGTGCCAGCAGCTTGGGCCACAGGGGGCTCGAGCAGTACTTC
NA	NA	TRBV10-3	TRBJ1-2	CATWPGEIYGYTF	TGTGCCACCTGGCCCGGGGAAATCTATGGCTACACCTTC
NA	NA	TRBV4-2	TRBJ2-1	CASSQEGKTFNEQFF	TGTGCCAGCAGCCAAGAAGGAAAGACTTTTAATGAGCAGTTCTTC
NA	TRBD2	TRBV29-1	TRBJ2-1	CSVVSSGRAIKQFF	TGCAGCGTTGTGTCTAGCGGGAGGGCCATTAAGCAGTTCTTC
NA	TRBD2	TRBV6-5	TRBJ2-1	CASSFGLAGVLEQFF	TGTGCCAGCAGTTTCGGACTAGCGGGAGTTCTTGAGCAGTTCTTC
NA	TRBD1	TRBV11-2	TRBJ1-3	CASSLTGGRNTIYF	TGTGCCAGCAGCTTAACAGGGGGCAGGAACACCATATATTTT
NA	TRBD1	TRBV4-1	TRBJ1-2	CASSQAGTGNYGYTF	TGCGCCAGCAGCCAAGCCGGGACAGGGAACTATGGCTACACCTTC
once	NA	TRBV29-1	TRBJ1-1	CSVMTEGTEAFF	TGCAGCGTAATGACTGAAGGCACTGAAGCTTTCTTT
NA	NA	TRBV9	TRBJ1-2	CASSLSPGGHSLGYGYTF	TGTGCCAGCAGTTTATCTCCGGGGGGACACTCACTCGGGTATGGCTACACCTTC
NA	TRBD2	TRBV7-3	TRBJ2-1	CASSRQTSVNEQFF	TGTGCCAGCAGCCGACAGACTAGCGTCAATGAGCAGTTCTTC
NA	NA	TRBV6-1	TRBJ1-1	CASKIEGEYGTEAFF	TGTGCCAGCAAAATAGAAGGGGAATATGGCACTGAAGCTTTCTTT
NA	NA	TRBV25-1	TRBJ2-3	CASSEKGGVGTDTQYF	TGTGCCAGCAGTGAAAAAGGAGGCGTTGGCACAGATACGCAGTATTTT